This record concerns one T cell receptor beta chain sequence. As yet, its antigen is unknown. This PCR relied on a set of 60 Vbeta primers and 13 Jbeta primers. Clones were sequenced by immunoSEQ multiplex PCR, and TCRdb holds only the in-frame ones, with some missing. The table has 120,000 or so clones, around 80% seen once. This record belongs to a study of cytomegalovirus exposure and HLA in healthy donors. Germline V CDR1 and CDR2: MGHRA, YSYEKL. V dropped 9 bases and J dropped 1 base, with 22 bases sitting between them. This CDR3 is 17 amino acids long. Study results and caveats: Cytomegalovirus-associated TCR beta chains were listed, numbering roughly 150.

Sequencing was performed on PBMCs. This clonotype was sampled from a human donor in good health. The chain employs TRBV4-1 and TRBJ1-5, with D perhaps TRBD1 (6 bases). In nucleotides, the CDR3 is TGCGCCAGAACTCACGAAAGGGGGGGAACCAGCAATCAGCCCCAGCATTTT. It specifies CARTHERGGTSNQPQHF.